This T cell receptor beta chain comes out of a study of T cells in Graves' hyperthyroidism and ophthalmopathy. For Graves' hyperthyroidism to be stable, ophthalmopathy could not progress within 18 months. The diagnostic basis comprised clinical symptoms, serum thyroxine and TRAb, thyroid ultrasound and orbital computed tomography. RNA transcripts gave rise to amplified TCR beta CDR3 regions. HTBI primers were used for first-round RT-PCR of the TCR CDR3. From the multiplex PCR reads, TCRdb called clonotypes with MiXCR, one entry per CDR3 protein. The data hold over 300,000 distinct CDR3 sequences, with approximately 15% observed a single time. This clonotype was seen repeatedly, ten times or more. Trimming stripped 0 bases from V and 2 bases from J, with 8 bases between. Germline V gives CDR1 SEHNR, CDR2 FQNEAQ (reference sequence). This CDR3 contains 14 residues.

Specimen: blood. The rearrangement joins TRBV7-9 to TRBJ2-7; D gene unclear. The source of this sequence is a woman in her fifties or sixties with Graves' hyperthyroidism. The CDR3 nucleotides are TGTGCCAGCAGCTTAGCGCAGTTCCCCTACGAGCAGTACTTC. Protein sequence: CASSLAQFPYEQYF.